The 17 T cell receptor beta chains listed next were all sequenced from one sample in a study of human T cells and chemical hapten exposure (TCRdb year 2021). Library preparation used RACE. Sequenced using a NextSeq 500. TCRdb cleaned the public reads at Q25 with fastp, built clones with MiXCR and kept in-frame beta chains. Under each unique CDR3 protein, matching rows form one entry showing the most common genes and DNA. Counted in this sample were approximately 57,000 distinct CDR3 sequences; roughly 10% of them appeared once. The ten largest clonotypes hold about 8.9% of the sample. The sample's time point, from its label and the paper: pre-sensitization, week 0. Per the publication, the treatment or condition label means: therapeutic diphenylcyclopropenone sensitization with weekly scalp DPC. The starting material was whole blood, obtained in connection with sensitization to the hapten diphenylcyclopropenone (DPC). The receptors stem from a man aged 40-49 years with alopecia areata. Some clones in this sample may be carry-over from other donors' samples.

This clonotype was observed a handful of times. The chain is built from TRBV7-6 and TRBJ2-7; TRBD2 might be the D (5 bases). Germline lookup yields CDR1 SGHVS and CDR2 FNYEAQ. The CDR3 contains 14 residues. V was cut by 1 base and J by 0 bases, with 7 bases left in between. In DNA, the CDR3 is TGTGCCAGCAGCTTAGACCGGGACTCCTACGAGCAGTACTTC. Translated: CASSLDRDSYEQYF.

CDR3 in amino acids: CASSPPIRRETQYF. The CDR3 DNA reads as TGTGCCAGCTCACCACCGATCCGGCGAGAGACCCAGTACTTC. V and J are TRBV18 and TRBJ2-5; no firm D call. CDR1 and CDR2 from the germline V gene are KGHSH and LQKENI. Trimming left V 0 bases short and J 4 bases short, with 9 bases between. CDR3 length: 14 amino acids.

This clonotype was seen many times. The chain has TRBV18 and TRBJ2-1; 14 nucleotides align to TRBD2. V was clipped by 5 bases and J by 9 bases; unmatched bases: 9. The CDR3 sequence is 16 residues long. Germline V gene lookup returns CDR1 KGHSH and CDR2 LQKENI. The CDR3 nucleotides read TGTGCCAGCTCATCCACCGGGACTAGCGGGAGCTCTGAGCAGTTCTTC. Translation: CASSSTGTSGSSEQFF.

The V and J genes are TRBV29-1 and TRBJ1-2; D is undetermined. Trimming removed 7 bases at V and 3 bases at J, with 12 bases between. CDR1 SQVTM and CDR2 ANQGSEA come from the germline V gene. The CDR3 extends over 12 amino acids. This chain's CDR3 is CSALSEHYGYTF. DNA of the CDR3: TGCAGCGCCCTATCGGAACACTATGGCTACACCTTC.

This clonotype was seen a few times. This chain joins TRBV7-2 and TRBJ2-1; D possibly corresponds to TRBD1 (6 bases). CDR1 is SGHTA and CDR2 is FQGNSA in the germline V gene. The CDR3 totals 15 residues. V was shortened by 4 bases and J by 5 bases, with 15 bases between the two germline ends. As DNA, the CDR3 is TGTGCCAGCAGCTCCCCGGGACAAGGCCACAATGAGCAGTTCTTC. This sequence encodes CASSSPGQGHNEQFF.

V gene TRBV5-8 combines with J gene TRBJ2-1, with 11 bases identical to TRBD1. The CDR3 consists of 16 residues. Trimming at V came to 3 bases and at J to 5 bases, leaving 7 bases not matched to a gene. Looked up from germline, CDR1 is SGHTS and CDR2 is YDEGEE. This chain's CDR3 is CASSSGTGGWDNEQFF. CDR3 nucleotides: TGTGCCAGCAGCTCCGGGACAGGGGGTTGGGACAATGAGCAGTTCTTC.

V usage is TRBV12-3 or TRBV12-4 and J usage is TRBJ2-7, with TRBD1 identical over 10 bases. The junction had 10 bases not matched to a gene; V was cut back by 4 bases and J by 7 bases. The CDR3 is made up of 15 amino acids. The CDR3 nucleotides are TGTGCCAGCAGTTATGCAGGGACAGGGGTAAATGAGCAGTACTTC. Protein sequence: CASSYAGTGVNEQYF.

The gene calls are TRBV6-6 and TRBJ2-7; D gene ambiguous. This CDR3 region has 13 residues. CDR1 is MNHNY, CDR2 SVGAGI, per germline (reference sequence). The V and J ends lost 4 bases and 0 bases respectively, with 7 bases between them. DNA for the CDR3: TGTGCCAGCAGTTCGCTGAGCTCCTACGAGCAGTACTTC. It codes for CASSSLSSYEQYF.

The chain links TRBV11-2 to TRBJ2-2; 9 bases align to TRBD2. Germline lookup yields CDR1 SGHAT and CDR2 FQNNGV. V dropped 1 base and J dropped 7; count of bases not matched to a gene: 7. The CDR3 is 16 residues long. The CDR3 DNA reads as TGTGCCAGCAGCTTAGGCCTAGCGGGAAATGGCGGGGAGCTGTTTTTT. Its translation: CASSLGLAGNGGELFF.

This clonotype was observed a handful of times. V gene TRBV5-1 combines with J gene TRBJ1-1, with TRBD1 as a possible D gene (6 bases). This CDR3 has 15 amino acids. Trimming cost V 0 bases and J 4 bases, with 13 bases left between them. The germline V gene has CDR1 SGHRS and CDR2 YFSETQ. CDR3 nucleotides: TGCGCCAGCAGCTTGGGGTGGGGGCGAGTCACTGAAGCTTTCTTT. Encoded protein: CASSLGWGRVTEAFF.

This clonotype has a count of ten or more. The DNA of the CDR3 is TGTGCCAGCAGTTCCGGACAGGGTAACTATGGCTACACCTTC. It translates to CASSSGQGNYGYTF. The rearrangement uses TRBV28 and TRBJ1-2, with 8 bases aligning to TRBD1. J was trimmed by 1 base and V by 4 bases; bases with no gene match: 2. CDR3 length: 14 amino acids. Looked up from germline, CDR1 is MDHEN and CDR2 is SYDVKM.

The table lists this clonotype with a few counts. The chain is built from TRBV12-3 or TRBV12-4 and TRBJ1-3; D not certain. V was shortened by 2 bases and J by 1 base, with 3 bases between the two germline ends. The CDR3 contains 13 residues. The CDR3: CASSLLSGNTIYF. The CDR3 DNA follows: TGTGCCAGCAGTTTATTGTCTGGAAACACCATATATTTT.

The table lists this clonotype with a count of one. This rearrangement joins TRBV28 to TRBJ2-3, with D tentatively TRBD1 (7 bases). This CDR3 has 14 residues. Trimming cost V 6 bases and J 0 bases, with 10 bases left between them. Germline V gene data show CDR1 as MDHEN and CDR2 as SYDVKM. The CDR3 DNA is TGTGCCAGCAGGCGGGACAGTAGCACAGATACGCAGTATTTT. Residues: CASRRDSSTDTQYF.

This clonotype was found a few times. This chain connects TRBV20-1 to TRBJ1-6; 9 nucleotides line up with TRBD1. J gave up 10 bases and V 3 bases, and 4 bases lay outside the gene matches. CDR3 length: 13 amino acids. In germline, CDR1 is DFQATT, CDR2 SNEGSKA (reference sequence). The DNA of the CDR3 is TGCAGTGCTAGGGGACAGGGAGGATCACCCCTCCACTTT. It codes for CSARGQGGSPLHF.

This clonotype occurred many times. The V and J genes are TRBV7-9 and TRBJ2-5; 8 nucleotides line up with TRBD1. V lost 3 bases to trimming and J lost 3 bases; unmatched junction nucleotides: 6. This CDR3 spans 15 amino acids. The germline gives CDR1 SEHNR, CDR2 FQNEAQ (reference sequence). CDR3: CASSFRLQGEETQYF. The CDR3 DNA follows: TGTGCCAGCAGCTTTAGGTTACAGGGGGAAGAGACCCAGTACTTC.

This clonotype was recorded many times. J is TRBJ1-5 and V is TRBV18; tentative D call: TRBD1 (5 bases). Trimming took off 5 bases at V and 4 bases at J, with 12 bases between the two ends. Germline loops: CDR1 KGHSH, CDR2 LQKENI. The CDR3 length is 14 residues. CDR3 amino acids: CASSEQERNQPQHF. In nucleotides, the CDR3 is TGTGCCAGCTCAGAACAGGAGAGGAATCAGCCCCAGCATTTT.

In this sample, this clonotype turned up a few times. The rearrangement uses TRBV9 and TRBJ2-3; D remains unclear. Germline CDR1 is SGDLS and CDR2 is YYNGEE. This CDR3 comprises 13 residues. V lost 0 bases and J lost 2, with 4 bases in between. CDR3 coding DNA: TGTGCCAGCAGCGTAGTTGACACAGATACGCAGTATTTT. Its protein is CASSVVDTDTQYF.